Listed here are 27 T cell receptor beta chains from one sample, sequenced in a study of T cells after yellow fever vaccination. TCRdb called the 5' RACE reads again in MiXCR, with one record for every CDR3 protein. The sample records some 250,000 distinct CDR3 sequences, 6.9% being singletons. Sample: CD4+ T cells sorted from PBMCs, taken 15 days after the yellow fever booster vaccination. These receptor sequences come from a young man who received the YFV17D yellow fever vaccine.

This clonotype was counted at least ten times. The genes are TRBV5-1 and TRBJ2-3; D unclear. Per the germline V gene, CDR1 is SGHRS and CDR2 is YFSETQ. V lost 1 base and J lost 2, with 11 bases in between. The CDR3 covers 15 residues. The CDR3 spells CASSLHGAYTDTQYF. DNA for the CDR3: TGCGCCAGCAGCTTGCACGGAGCGTACACAGATACGCAGTATTTT.

This clonotype was seen a few times. V usage is TRBV20-1 and J usage is TRBJ1-5; TRBD1 is a possible D gene (5 bases). The V end lost 3 bases, the J end lost 0 bases, and 12 bases lay between the germline ends. Looked up from germline, CDR1 is DFQATT and CDR2 is SNEGSKA (reference sequence). The CDR3 loop spans 15 amino acids. The CDR3 here is CSARGVWDSNQPQHF. DNA of the CDR3: TGCAGTGCTAGGGGGGTATGGGATAGCAATCAGCCCCAGCATTTT.

This clonotype was observed many times. This chain joins TRBV18 and TRBJ2-1; 13 nucleotides match TRBD2. The junction had 7 bases not matched to a gene; V was cut back by 4 bases and J by 7 bases. CDR3 length: 16 residues. Germline loops: CDR1 KGHSH, CDR2 LQKENI. CDR3 DNA sequence: TGTGCCAGCTCACGCGGACTAGCGGGAGTGGTGAATGAGCAGTTCTTC. Translation: CASSRGLAGVVNEQFF.

This clonotype was found a few times. The V gene is TRBV6-5, the J gene TRBJ2-2; D is tentatively TRBD1 or TRBD2 (6 bases each). The CDR3 length is 13 residues. Germline CDR1 and CDR2: MNHEY and SVGAGI. Deletions cut 8 bases from V and 6 bases from J, with 13 bases between. The CDR3 here is CASLGGGPGELFF. In nucleotides, the CDR3 is TGTGCCAGCCTCGGAGGGGGGCCCGGGGAGCTGTTTTTT.

There are many counts of this clonotype. The rearrangement uses TRBV6-5 and TRBJ2-1; 8 nucleotides agree with TRBD2. The junction had 6 bases not matched to a gene; V was cut back by 3 bases and J by 5 bases. This CDR3 has 15 residues. Germline lookup yields CDR1 MNHEY and CDR2 SVGAGI. The CDR3 DNA follows: TGTGCCAGCAGTTATATCCAGCGGGAGAACAATGAGCAGTTCTTC. Its protein product is CASSYIQRENNEQFF.

The chain is built from TRBV11-2 and TRBJ2-1; 14 nucleotides match TRBD2. The V gene end was trimmed by 4 bases and the J gene end by 4 bases; junction bases not matched to a gene: 12. CDR3 length: 19 residues. The germline V gene has CDR1 SGHAT and CDR2 FQNNGV. The CDR3: CASSSGTSGSGPLYNEQFF. The CDR3 coding sequence is TGTGCCAGCAGCTCCGGGACTAGCGGGAGCGGACCCTTATACAATGAGCAGTTCTTC. The full variable domain, in which reference TRBV11-2 and TRBJ2-1 provide the parts outside the CDR3, is EAGVAQSPRYKIIEKRQSVAFWCNPISGHATLYWYQQILGQGPKLLIQFQNNGVVDDSQLPKDRFSAERLKGVDSTLKIQPAKLEDSAVYLCASSSGTSGSGPLYNEQFFGPGTRLTVL.

This clonotype was picked up a small number of times. In DNA form, the CDR3 reads TGCAGCGTTGCCCCCAGGCTCAACTCTGGGGCCAACGTCCTGACTTTC. Amino acids: CSVAPRLNSGANVLTF. This rearrangement joins TRBV29-1 to TRBJ2-6; D is unresolved. Trimming removed 4 bases at V and 0 bases at J, with 13 bases between. In germline, CDR1 is SQVTM, CDR2 ANQGSEA. This CDR3 is built from 16 residues.

This clonotype showed up just a few times. This chain's CDR3 is CASSLIGGGGFYNEQFF. CDR3 sequence (DNA): TGTGCCAGCAGTTTGATAGGGGGGGGAGGGTTTTACAATGAGCAGTTCTTC. The chain combines TRBV28 with TRBJ2-1; a possible D gene is TRBD2 (7 bases). From germline, CDR1 is MDHEN and CDR2 SYDVKM. CDR3 length equals 17 residues. V was clipped by 3 bases and J by 4 bases, with 19 bases between them.

This clonotype was observed a few times. J is TRBJ2-2 and V is TRBV5-4; D is undetermined. The CDR3 totals 12 residues. CDR1 and CDR2 (germline): SGHNT, YYREEE (reference sequence). V was clipped by 2 bases and J by 5 bases, with 4 bases between them. In DNA form, the CDR3 reads TGTGCCAGCAGCTTTTGGACCGGGGAGCTGTTTTTT. It translates to CASSFWTGELFF.

This clonotype was counted a few times. The chain combines TRBV4-2 with TRBJ2-2, with unresolved D. This CDR3 comprises 14 residues. Trimming removed 2 bases at V and 2 bases at J, with 6 bases between. Germline assignment: CDR1 LGHNA and CDR2 YNFKEQ. The chain's CDR3 is CASSQPTNTGELFF. DNA of the CDR3: TGTGCCAGCAGCCAACCCACTAACACCGGGGAGCTGTTTTTT.

This clonotype was recorded many times. This CDR3 is CASSPGTSFTDTQYF. The CDR3 DNA reads TGTGCCAGCTCCCCAGGGACTTCATTCACAGATACGCAGTATTTT. V usage is TRBV28 and J usage is TRBJ2-3, with D perhaps matching TRBD2 (6 bases). CDR1 MDHEN and CDR2 SYDVKM come from the germline V gene. Deletions cut 8 bases from V and 2 bases from J, with 17 bases between. This CDR3 has 15 residues. Based on the CDR3 plus reference TRBV28 and TRBJ2-3, the full variable domain is DVKVTQSSRYLVKRTGEKVFLECVQDMDHENMFWYRQDPGLGLRLIYFSYDVKMKEKGDIPEGYSVSREKKERFSLILESASTNQTSMYLCASSPGTSFTDTQYFGPGTRLTVL.

This clonotype was picked up many times. The chain links TRBV12-3 or TRBV12-4 to TRBJ2-5, with unresolved D. V shed 5 bases and J shed 1 base, with 14 bases lying between them. The length of the CDR3 is 15 residues. The CDR3 nucleotides are TGTGCCAGCAGTCCCCTCAGGCCTTTCCAAGAGACCCAGTACTTC. Its protein product is CASSPLRPFQETQYF.

This chain joins TRBV5-1 and TRBJ2-5, with 8 bases aligning to TRBD2. J lost 6 bases, V lost 4 bases, and 8 bases had no gene match. The V gene's germline CDR1 is SGHRS and CDR2 YFSETQ. This CDR3 has 14 amino acids. The CDR3 protein is CASSIGAGEKTQYF. The CDR3 nucleotides read TGCGCCAGCAGCATTGGAGCGGGAGAAAAGACCCAGTACTTC.

This clonotype has ten or more counts. This CDR3 reads CASSLIGTVPSYEQYF. The DNA for the CDR3 is TGCGCCAGCAGCTTGATCGGGACTGTTCCTTCCTACGAGCAGTACTTC. The chain recombines TRBV5-1 with TRBJ2-7; maybe TRBD2 (6 bases). The CDR3 is made up of 16 amino acids. V dropped 1 base and J dropped 1 base, with 15 bases sitting between them. Germline CDR1 reads SGHRS; CDR2 reads YFSETQ.

A few counts support this clonotype. The gene calls are TRBV10-3 and TRBJ1-1; the D gene is possibly TRBD1 (5 bases). This CDR3 has 13 amino acids. The V end lost 6 bases, the J end lost 5 bases, and 13 bases lay between the germline ends. The V gene's germline CDR1 is ENHRY and CDR2 SYGVKD. The CDR3 nucleotides read TGTGCCATCAGCTTTGGGACCGGGACTGAAGCTTTCTTT. Its protein is CAISFGTGTEAFF.

This clonotype was counted at least ten times. This chain uses TRBV5-1 with TRBJ2-2; no clear D. V lost 4 bases to trimming and J lost 5 bases, with 12 bases between them. The CDR3 has 14 amino acids. CDR1 and CDR2 from the germline V gene are SGHRS and YFSETQ. This CDR3 is CASSPPLETGELFF. CDR3 sequence (DNA): TGCGCCAGCAGCCCCCCCTTGGAGACCGGGGAGCTGTTTTTT.

This clonotype was detected only a few times. The chain uses TRBV7-8 and TRBJ2-7; D is possibly TRBD1 or TRBD2 (6 bases each). The CDR3 sequence is 14 residues long. The ends were cut back, 8 bases at V and 3 bases at J, with 17 bases in the middle. The germline gives CDR1 SGHVS, CDR2 FQNEAQ. This CDR3 is CASGRGAGLYEQYF. The CDR3 nucleotides are TGTGCCAGCGGAAGGGGGGCGGGCCTCTACGAGCAGTACTTC.

This chain's CDR3 is CASSFGFPAYEQYF. DNA of the CDR3: TGTGCCAGCAGCTTTGGCTTCCCAGCCTACGAGCAGTACTTC. V is TRBV7-2 and J is TRBJ2-7; D remains unclear. The CDR3 contains 14 residues. Germline CDR1 and CDR2: SGHTA and FQGNSA. Deletions cut 3 bases from V and 2 bases from J, with 11 bases between.

The CDR3 region is CSGWLAGPYEQYF. The CDR3 DNA follows: TGCAGTGGCTGGCTAGCGGGACCCTACGAGCAGTACTTC. The gene calls are TRBV20-1 and TRBJ2-7; 9 bases align to TRBD2. This CDR3 contains 13 residues. V was clipped by 7 bases and J by 2 bases; unmatched bases: 6. In germline, CDR1 is DFQATT, CDR2 SNEGSKA (reference sequence).

This clonotype was seen only a few times. The chain links TRBV7-2 to TRBJ2-2; 8 bases are shared with TRBD2. The V gene end was trimmed by 7 bases and the J gene end by 5 bases; junction bases not matched to a gene: 9. The length of the CDR3 is 15 residues. Germline V gives CDR1 SGHTA, CDR2 FQGNSA. The CDR3 region is CASKGRGGRTGELFF. DNA of the CDR3: TGTGCCAGCAAAGGCCGGGGGGGAAGGACCGGGGAGCTGTTTTTT.

This chain connects TRBV24-1 to TRBJ2-1, with D possibly being TRBD2 (7 bases). The V gene lost 8 bases and the J gene lost 6 bases, with 22 bases spanning the gap. This CDR3 region has 16 residues. Germline CDR1 and CDR2: KGHDR and SFDVKD. The CDR3 DNA is TGTGCCACCACGGGGGTAAGCAGGGAGGGGGGCAATGAGCAGTTCTTC. This encodes CATTGVSREGGNEQFF.

The chain carries TRBV10-1 and TRBJ1-4, with D hard to call. V gave up 7 bases and J gave up 3 bases, with 15 bases separating them. The CDR3 totals 15 residues. In germline, CDR1 is WNHNN, CDR2 SYGVQD (reference sequence). The CDR3 loop is CASTKSPVANEKLFF. The CDR3 coding sequence is TGCGCCAGCACCAAGAGTCCGGTTGCTAATGAAAAACTGTTTTTT.

This clonotype has a handful of counts. The rearrangement uses TRBV20-1 and TRBJ2-2; D is perhaps TRBD2 (5 bases). This CDR3 region has 13 residues. Germline CDR1 DFQATT, CDR2 SNEGSKA (reference sequence). V lost 4 bases and J 8 bases, leaving 14 bases between the germline ends. The CDR3 here is CSAMDSPAGELFF. CDR3 in DNA: TGCAGTGCTATGGACTCCCCGGCGGGGGAGCTGTTTTTT.

This clonotype was found many times. The chain has TRBV28 and TRBJ2-4, with 9 bases matching TRBD2. The length of the CDR3 is 14 residues. Losses at the gene ends were 6 bases for V and 8 bases for J; bases not matched to a gene: 8. The germline V gene encodes CDR1 MDHEN and CDR2 SYDVKM. The CDR3 region is CASRTSSGVDIQYF. CDR3 DNA: TGTGCCAGCAGGACTTCTAGCGGGGTGGACATTCAGTACTTC.

This clonotype was picked up many times. This chain joins TRBV21-1 and TRBJ2-1; TRBD2, the D gene given by the table, was not confirmed from the DNA. TRBV21-1 is reported as a pseudogene. The CDR3 has 15 amino acids. The CDR3 DNA reads TGTGCCAGCAGCAAAAAGGGAACGGGGAGGGGTGAGCAGTTCTTC. Its protein product is CASSKKGTGRGEQFF.

This clonotype was detected many times. V and J are TRBV4-3 and TRBJ2-3; 11 positions agree with TRBD2. The germline CDR1 and CDR2 sequences are LGHNA and YSLEER. There are 17 residues in the CDR3. With 1 base clipped from V and 3 bases from J, the junction kept 6 bases outside the gene matches. DNA for the CDR3: TGCGCCAGCAGCCAAGCCCCACTAGCGGGAGTTACAGATACGCAGTATTTT. It translates to CASSQAPLAGVTDTQYF.

The chain uses TRBV9 and TRBJ1-2, with D possibly being TRBD1 (5 bases). This CDR3 comprises 15 residues. CDR1 SGDLS and CDR2 YYNGEE come from the germline V gene. V was clipped by 0 bases and J by 4 bases, with 13 bases between them. The CDR3: CASSVEAGVRYGYTF. The CDR3 DNA sequence: TGTGCCAGCAGCGTAGAGGCGGGGGTTCGCTATGGCTACACCTTC. Full variable domain (outside the CDR3, taken from reference TRBV9 and TRBJ1-2): DSGVTQTPKHLITATGQRVTLRCSPRSGDLSVYWYQQSLDQGLQFLIQYYNGEERAKGNILERFSAQQFPDLHSELNLSSLELGDSALYFCASSVEAGVRYGYTFGSGTRLTVV.